The 11 T cell receptor beta chains given below trace back to one sample, sequenced in a study of T cells in women clearing cervical HPV infection. Clones were sequenced by immunoSEQ multiplex PCR, and TCRdb holds only the in-frame ones, with some missing. The sample table sets out some 37,000 clones. The sequencing sample was made of blood buffy coat. These receptors were collected from a woman between 18 and 75 years old with a cervical HPV16 infection that either progressed to CIN3+ or cleared (not recorded which).

With regard to this clone: Sequencing ends 3 residues short of the CDR3 end; the germline J gene provides the rest. The chain is built from TRBV20-1 and TRBJ2-2; D is perhaps TRBD2 (5 bases). The CDR3 consists of 16 residues. Germline assignment: CDR1 DFQATT and CDR2 SNEGSKA (reference sequence). The V end lost 2 bases, the J end lost 3 bases, and 16 bases lay between the germline ends. The CDR3 protein is CSARIPLSGDTGELFF. The part of the CDR3 DNA that was read is TGCAGTGCTAGAATTCCCTTAAGCGGAGACACCGGGGAG.

Points on this clone: The CDR3 goes on 3 residues after the read ends, and that part is filled in from the germline J gene. The chain links TRBV19 to TRBJ1-2; 7 bases match TRBD1. V lost 8 bases, J lost 2 bases, and 8 bases stayed unmatched. Germline V gene lookup returns CDR1 LNHDA and CDR2 SQIVND (reference sequence). This CDR3 is built from 14 residues. The DNA read from the CDR3 is TGTGCCAGTCAGAACGACAGGGACAACTATGGC. As protein: CASQNDRDNYG. The whole CDR3 protein reads CASQNDRDNYGYTF.

As concerns this clone: The read stops 3 residues short of the end of the CDR3; the missing end is completed from the germline J gene. This same CDR3 is encoded by further DNA sequences in the sample. The chain links TRBV2 to TRBJ1-3; maybe TRBD1 (6 bases). The CDR3 is made up of 16 amino acids. Germline V CDR1 and CDR2: SNHLY, FYNNEI. The DNA read from the CDR3 is TGTGCCAGCAGTGAAGAGTTTTGGGACACCGGAAGGACA. This encodes CASSEEFWDTGRT. The full CDR3 protein reads CASSEEFWDTGRTIYF.

A note on this clone: Sequencing ends 3 residues short of the CDR3 end; the germline J gene provides the rest. This chain uses TRBV29-1 with TRBJ2-3; a possible D gene is TRBD1 (6 bases). V was shortened by 5 bases and J by 2 bases, with 11 bases between the two germline ends. Germline-derived CDR1 and CDR2 are SQVTM and ANQGSEA. The CDR3 sequence is 13 residues long. The sequenced CDR3 bases are TGCAGCGTTATCCGGGACACCACAGATACG. It specifies CSVIRDTTDT. The entire CDR3 reads CSVIRDTTDTQYF.

Details on this clone: The read ends 3 residues early relative to the CDR3; the germline J gene fills the gap. The rearrangement links TRBV5-1 to TRBJ1-4, with 10 bases aligning to TRBD1. The CDR3 sequence is 16 residues long. The V gene's germline CDR1 is SGHRS and CDR2 YFSETQ. V shed 4 bases and J 0 bases; nucleotides not matched to a gene: 3. The part of the CDR3 DNA that was read is TGCGCCAGCAGCCGACAGGGGGCTGCAACTAATGAAAAA. As protein: CASSRQGAATNEK. The entire CDR3 protein is CASSRQGAATNEKLFF.

A word on this clone: The read ends 3 residues before the CDR3 terminus; that terminus is restored from the germline J gene. The chain couples TRBV5-1 to TRBJ1-2, with unresolved D. V dropped 1 base and J dropped 2 bases, with 6 bases sitting between them. This CDR3 contains 13 residues. Germline V gene data show CDR1 as SGHRS and CDR2 as YFSETQ. The part of the CDR3 DNA that was read is TGCGCCAGCAGCTTGAACAGAAACTATGGC. Translating it yields CASSLNRNYG. The CDR3, in full, reads CASSLNRNYGYTF.

Points on this clone: Read data end 3 residues before the CDR3 end; the end is taken from the germline J gene. V usage is TRBV20-1 and J usage is TRBJ2-2; TRBD1 agrees at 7 bases. Looked up from germline, CDR1 is DFQATT and CDR2 is SNEGSKA (reference sequence). Unmatched junction bases numbered 0, after V lost 6 bases and J lost 2 bases. CDR3 length equals 12 residues. The CDR3 sequence: CSAGGNTGELFF. CDR3 DNA (partial): TGCAGTGCAGGGGGCAACACCGGGGAG.

For this clone: The read ends 3 residues before the CDR3 terminus; that terminus is restored from the germline J gene. V gene TRBV7-6 combines with J gene TRBJ1-2; 11 nucleotides match TRBD1. Germline V gene lookup returns CDR1 SGHVS and CDR2 FNYEAQ. The CDR3 covers 15 residues. The CDR3 reads CASSKGQGDYNDYTF. The CDR3 bases that were read are TGTGCCAGCAGCAAGGGACAGGGGGACTACAATGAC.

With regard to this clone: The CDR3 end lies 3 residues beyond the end of the read and is filled in from the germline J gene. The chain recombines TRBV7-3 with TRBJ1-1; D unclear. The CDR3 covers 13 residues. Trimming shortened V by 6 bases and J by 0 bases, and 8 bases separated the two germline ends. The germline gives CDR1 SGHTA, CDR2 FQGTGA. The sequenced CDR3 bases are TGTGCCAGCAGTCTACAGATGAACACTGAA. Translating it yields CASSLQMNTE. The whole CDR3 is CASSLQMNTEAFF.

CDR3 sequence reads: CASSYLTGGIYEQYF. Partial CDR3 DNA: TGTGCCAGCAGCTACCTGACAGGGGGTATCTACGAG. The chain recombines TRBV11-1 with TRBJ2-7; 9 bases are a match to TRBD1. The CDR3 is cut off 3 residues early in the read; its end comes from the germline J gene. V shed 4 bases, J shed 3 bases, and the junction held 7 bases outside the gene matches. CDR1 and CDR2 (germline): SGHAT, FQDESV (reference sequence). The CDR3 has 15 amino acids.

On this clone: The CDR3 end lies 3 residues beyond the end of the read and is filled in from the germline J gene. The rearrangement uses TRBV11-2 and TRBJ2-3, with D possibly TRBD2 on 7 matching bases. The CDR3 extends over 15 amino acids. Germline V gene data show CDR1 as SGHAT and CDR2 as FQNNGV. Here the CDR3 reads CASSLEGGGQETQYF. The sequenced part of the CDR3 DNA is TGTGCCAGCAGCTTAGAAGGCGGGGGCCAAGAGACG.